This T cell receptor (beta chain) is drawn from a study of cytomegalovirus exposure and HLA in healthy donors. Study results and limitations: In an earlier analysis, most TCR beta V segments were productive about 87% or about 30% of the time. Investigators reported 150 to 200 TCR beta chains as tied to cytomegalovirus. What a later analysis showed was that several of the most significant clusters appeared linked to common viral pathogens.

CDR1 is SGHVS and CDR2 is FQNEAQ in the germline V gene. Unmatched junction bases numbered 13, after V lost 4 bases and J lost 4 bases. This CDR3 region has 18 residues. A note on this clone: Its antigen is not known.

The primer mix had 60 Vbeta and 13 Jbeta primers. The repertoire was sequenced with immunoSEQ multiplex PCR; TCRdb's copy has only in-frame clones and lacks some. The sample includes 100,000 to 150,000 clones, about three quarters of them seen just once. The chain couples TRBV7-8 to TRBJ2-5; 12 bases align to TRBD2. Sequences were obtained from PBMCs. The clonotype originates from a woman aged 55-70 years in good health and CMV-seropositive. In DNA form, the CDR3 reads TGTGCCAGCAGCTCAAGACGACTAGCGGGGGCATACGGAGAGACCCAGTACTTC. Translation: CASSSRRLAGAYGETQYF.